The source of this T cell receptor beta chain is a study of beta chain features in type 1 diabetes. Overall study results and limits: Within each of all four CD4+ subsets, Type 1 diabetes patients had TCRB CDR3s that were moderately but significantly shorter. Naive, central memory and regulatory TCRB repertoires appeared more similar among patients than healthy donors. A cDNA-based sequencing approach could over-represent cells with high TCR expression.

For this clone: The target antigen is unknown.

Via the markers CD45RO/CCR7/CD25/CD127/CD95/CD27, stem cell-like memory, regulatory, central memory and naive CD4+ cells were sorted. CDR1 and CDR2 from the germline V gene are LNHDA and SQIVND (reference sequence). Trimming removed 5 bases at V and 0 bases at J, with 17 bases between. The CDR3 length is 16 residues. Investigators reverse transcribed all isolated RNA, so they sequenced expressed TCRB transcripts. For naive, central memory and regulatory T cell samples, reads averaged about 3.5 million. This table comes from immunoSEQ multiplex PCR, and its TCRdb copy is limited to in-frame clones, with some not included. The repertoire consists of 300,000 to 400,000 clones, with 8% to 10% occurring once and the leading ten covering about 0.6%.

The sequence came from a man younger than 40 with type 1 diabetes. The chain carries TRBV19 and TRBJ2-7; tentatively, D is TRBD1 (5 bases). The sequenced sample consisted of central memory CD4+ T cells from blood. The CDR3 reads CASSPHFREPSYEQYF. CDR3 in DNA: TGTGCCAGTAGTCCCCATTTCAGGGAACCCTCCTACGAGCAGTACTTC.